The clone carrying this T cell receptor beta chain was counted ten times or more. Antigen: not known. Per germline, CDR1 SGHDN and CDR2 FVKESK. CDR3 length equals 13 residues. V lost 2 bases and J lost 5, with 9 bases in between. This entry comes from a study of CD8 T cells in ankylosing spondylitis. General study results and limits: In reactive arthritis synovial fluid and blood, some motif variants had been reported before. In ankylosing spondylitis blood, a motif of about 8 highly homologous TCR beta variants appeared characteristic. Reports say disease-linked clones showed up significantly more in matched ankylosing spondylitis synovial fluid.

A single record per CDR3 protein comes from TCRdb applying MiXCR to the 5' RACE reads. Of about 140,000 distinct CDR3 sequences listed, about 6.7% were seen once; the top ten hold 12%. What was sequenced was blood, either unsorted or a sorted T cell fraction (not recorded which). The receptor was isolated from a female donor with ankylosing spondylitis or in good health (not recorded which). V usage is TRBV14 and J usage is TRBJ1-1, with D possibly TRBD1 on 6 matching bases. The CDR3 coding sequence is TGTGCCAGCAGCCAACACAGGGAGACTGAAGCTTTCTTT. It yields the protein CASSQHRETEAFF.